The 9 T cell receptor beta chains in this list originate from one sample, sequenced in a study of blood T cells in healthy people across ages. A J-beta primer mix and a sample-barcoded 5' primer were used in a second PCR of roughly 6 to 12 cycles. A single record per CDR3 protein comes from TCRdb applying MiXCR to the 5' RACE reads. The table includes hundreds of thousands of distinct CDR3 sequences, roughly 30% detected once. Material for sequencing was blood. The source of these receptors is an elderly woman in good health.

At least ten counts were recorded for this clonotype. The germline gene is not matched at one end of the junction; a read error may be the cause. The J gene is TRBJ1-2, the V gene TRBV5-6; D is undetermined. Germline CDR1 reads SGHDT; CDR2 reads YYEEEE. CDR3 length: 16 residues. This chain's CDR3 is CASNLGGLGRNYGYTF. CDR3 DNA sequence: TGTGCCAGCAACTTGGGTGGTCTGGGGAGGAACTATGGCTACACCTTC.

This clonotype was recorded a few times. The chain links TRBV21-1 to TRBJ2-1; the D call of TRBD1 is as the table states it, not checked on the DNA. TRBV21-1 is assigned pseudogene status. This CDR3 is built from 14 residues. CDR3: CASSKEIRTGGGFF. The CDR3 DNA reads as TGTGCCAGCAGCAAAGAAATCAGGACAGGGGGCGGGTTCTTC.

The CDR3 nucleotides read TGTGCCAGCCAGGGGAGCGGGGAGCTGTTTTTT. Its protein is CASQGSGELFF. The V gene is TRBV12-3 or TRBV12-4, the J gene TRBJ2-2, with TRBD1 as a possible D gene (6 bases). V shed 8 bases and J shed 7 bases, with 8 bases lying between them. This CDR3 is built from 11 residues.

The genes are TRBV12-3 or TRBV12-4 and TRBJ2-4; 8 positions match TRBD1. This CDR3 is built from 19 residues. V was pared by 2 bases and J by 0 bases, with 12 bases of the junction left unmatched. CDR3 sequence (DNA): TGTGCCAGCAGTTTATATCCCAGCCAGGGGGCTCTAGCCAAAAACATTCAGTACTTC. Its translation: CASSLYPSQGALAKNIQYF.

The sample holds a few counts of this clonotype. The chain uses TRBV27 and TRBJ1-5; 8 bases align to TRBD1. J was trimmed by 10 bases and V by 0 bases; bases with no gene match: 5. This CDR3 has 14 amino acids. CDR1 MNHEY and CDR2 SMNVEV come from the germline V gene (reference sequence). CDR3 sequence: CASSLSRQGTPQHF. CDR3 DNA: TGTGCCAGCAGTTTATCCAGACAGGGGACCCCCCAGCATTTT.

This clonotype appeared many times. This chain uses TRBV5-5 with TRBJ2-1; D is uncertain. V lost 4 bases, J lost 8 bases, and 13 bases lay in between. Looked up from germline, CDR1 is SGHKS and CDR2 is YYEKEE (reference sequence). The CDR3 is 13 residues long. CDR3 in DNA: TGTGCCAGCAGCCTCGGCCCCCGAGATGAGCAGTTCTTC. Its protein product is CASSLGPRDEQFF.

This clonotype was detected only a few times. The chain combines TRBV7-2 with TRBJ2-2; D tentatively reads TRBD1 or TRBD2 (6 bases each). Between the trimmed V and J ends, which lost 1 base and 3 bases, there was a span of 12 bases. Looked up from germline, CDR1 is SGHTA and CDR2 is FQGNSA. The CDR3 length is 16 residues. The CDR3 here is CASSLGGDTYTGELFF. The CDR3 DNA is TGTGCCAGCAGCTTAGGGGGGGACACCTACACCGGGGAGCTGTTTTTT.

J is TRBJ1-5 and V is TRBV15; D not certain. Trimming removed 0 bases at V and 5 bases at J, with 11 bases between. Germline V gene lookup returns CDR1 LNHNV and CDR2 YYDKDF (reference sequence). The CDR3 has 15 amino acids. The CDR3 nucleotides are TGTGCCACCAGCAGAGATTCTCTCCGGGATCAGCCCCAGCATTTT. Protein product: CATSRDSLRDQPQHF.

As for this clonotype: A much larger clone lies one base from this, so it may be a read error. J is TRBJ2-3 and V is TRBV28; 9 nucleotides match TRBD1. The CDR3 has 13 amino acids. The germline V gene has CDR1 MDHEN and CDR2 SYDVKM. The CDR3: CASSYRGQDTRYF. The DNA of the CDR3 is TGTGCCAGCAGTTACAGGGGGCAGGATACGCGGTATTTT.